Each of the 27 T cell receptor beta chains below was sequenced from the same sample in a study of blood T cell repertoires in COVID-19. Clones were sequenced by immunoSEQ multiplex PCR, and TCRdb holds only the in-frame ones, with some missing. In the table there are 85,000 to 120,000 clones, over 85% of which are singletons. The sample taken for sequencing was peripheral blood. Receptors originate from a woman aged 45-65 years with COVID-19, enrolled during active disease.

The chain uses TRBV15 and TRBJ2-2; 11 nucleotides align to TRBD2. V trimming: 4 bases; J trimming: 3 bases; junction bases outside the gene matches: 7. Germline CDR1 LNHNV, CDR2 YYDKDF (reference sequence). The CDR3 has 17 amino acids. DNA for the CDR3: TGTGCCACCAGCACGAAAACTAGCGGGAGATACACCGGGGAGCTGTTTTTT. Translated: CATSTKTSGRYTGELFF.

The genes are TRBV3-1 (or the pseudogene TRBV3-2) and TRBJ1-2; 7 bases agree with TRBD1. J lost 4 bases, V lost 1 base, and 3 bases had no gene match. Looked up from germline, CDR1 is LGHDT and CDR2 is YNNKEL (reference sequence). The CDR3 runs 14 residues. CDR3 residues: CASSQVGQIYGYTF. As DNA, the CDR3 is TGTGCCAGCAGCCAAGTGGGACAGATCTATGGCTACACCTTC.

The DNA of the CDR3 is TGTGCCAGCAGCTTGGGGGCAGATCTCACAGATACGCAGTATTTT. Its protein product is CASSLGADLTDTQYF. The gene calls are TRBV5-4 and TRBJ2-3; no clear D gene. V was cut by 0 bases and J by 2 bases, with 10 bases left in between. The CDR3 spans 15 residues. Germline CDR1 SGHNT, CDR2 YYREEE (reference sequence).

The chain recombines TRBV24-1 with TRBJ2-3, with D possibly TRBD1 on 5 matching bases. The CDR3 is 15 amino acids. The germline gives CDR1 KGHDR, CDR2 SFDVKD. The V end lost 3 bases, the J end lost 2 bases, and 11 bases lay between the germline ends. CDR3 in amino acids: CATSDPDSPTDTQYF. The CDR3 DNA is TGTGCCACCAGTGATCCTGACAGCCCCACAGATACGCAGTATTTT.

This chain joins TRBV7-8 and TRBJ1-2, with 7 bases that match TRBD1. CDR1 and CDR2 (germline): SGHVS, FQNEAQ. The CDR3 extends over 14 amino acids. After removal of 5 bases from V and 2 bases from J, the junction contained 5 bases not matched to a gene. The CDR3 region is CASSRGQRNYGYTF. The CDR3 nucleotides read TGTGCCAGCAGCCGGGGACAGAGGAACTATGGCTACACCTTC. Based on the CDR3 plus reference TRBV7-8 and TRBJ1-2, the full variable domain is GAGVSQSPRYKVAKRGQDVALRCDPISGHVSLFWYQQALGQGPEFLTYFQNEAQLDKSGLPSDRFFAERPEGSVSTLKIQRTQQEDSAVYLCASSRGQRNYGYTFGSGTRLTVV.

The gene calls are TRBV5-6 and TRBJ2-1, with D possibly matching TRBD2 (5 bases). V was pared by 1 base and J by 5 bases, with 7 bases between. The CDR3 consists of 13 residues. Germline loops: CDR1 SGHDT, CDR2 YYEEEE. Here the CDR3 reads CASSLKGDNEQFF. CDR3 DNA: TGTGCCAGCAGCTTGAAGGGAGACAATGAGCAGTTCTTC.

The chain has TRBV9 and TRBJ2-6; D gene uncertain. V dropped 3 bases and J dropped 2 bases, with 12 bases sitting between them. The CDR3 totals 16 residues. Germline CDR1 and CDR2: SGDLS and YYNGEE. The CDR3 sequence is CASSGLAVPGANVLTF. In DNA, the CDR3 is TGTGCCAGCAGCGGGCTTGCCGTCCCTGGGGCCAACGTCCTGACTTTC.

The chain links TRBV19 to TRBJ2-7; 11 nucleotides match TRBD2. Looked up from germline, CDR1 is LNHDA and CDR2 is SQIVND (reference sequence). V lost 5 bases to trimming and J lost 2 bases; unmatched junction nucleotides: 8. CDR3 size: 16 residues. In nucleotides, the CDR3 is TGTGCCAGTAGTTCGCCCGGGACTAGCGGAACCTACGAGCAGTACTTC. Protein product: CASSSPGTSGTYEQYF.

A note on this clone: Additional DNA sequences in this sample encode the identical CDR3. J is TRBJ2-1 and V is TRBV30, with D uncertain. Trimming cost V 0 bases and J 4 bases, with 10 bases left between them. The CDR3 totals 14 residues. The germline CDR1 and CDR2 sequences are GTSNPN and SVGIG (reference sequence). CDR3 DNA: TGTGCCTGGAGTGTACGATCGGGTTACAATGAGCAGTTCTTC. Translation: CAWSVRSGYNEQFF.

The chain links TRBV20-1 to TRBJ1-2; 8 nucleotides line up with TRBD1. With 5 bases clipped from V and 8 bases from J, the junction kept 4 bases outside the gene matches. Germline CDR1 is DFQATT and CDR2 is SNEGSKA (reference sequence). This CDR3 spans 11 amino acids. For the CDR3, the DNA is TGCAGTGCTGGGACAGGAGGGGGCTACACCTTC. Translating it yields CSAGTGGGYTF.

V gene TRBV14 combines with J gene TRBJ1-2; no definite D call. The germline V gene has CDR1 SGHDN and CDR2 FVKESK. This CDR3 has 13 residues. Trimming cost V 0 bases and J 6 bases, with 8 bases left between them. The CDR3 region has the DNA TGTGCCAGCAGCCAAGATGGGAGGGATGGCTACACCTTC. This codes for CASSQDGRDGYTF.

The V gene is TRBV6-5, the J gene TRBJ1-2; 12 bases match TRBD1. CDR3 length: 13 amino acids. The junction had 1 base not matched to a gene; V was cut back by 8 bases and J by 3 bases. CDR1 is MNHEY and CDR2 is SVGAGI in the germline V gene. The CDR3 reads CASRDRGHYGYTF. The DNA for the CDR3 is TGTGCCAGCCGGGACAGGGGGCACTATGGCTACACCTTC.

The chain combines TRBV27 with TRBJ1-5, with D perhaps TRBD1 (5 bases). CDR1 and CDR2 from the germline V gene are MNHEY and SMNVEV (reference sequence). The CDR3 loop spans 15 amino acids. Between the trimmed V and J ends, which lost 8 bases and 1 base, there was a span of 15 bases. CDR3 residues: CASPWRGLSNQPQHF. The CDR3 nucleotides read TGTGCCAGCCCCTGGAGGGGACTAAGCAATCAGCCCCAGCATTTT.

The chain combines TRBV28 with TRBJ1-4, with D maybe TRBD1 (6 bases). This CDR3 spans 12 amino acids. Germline CDR1 and CDR2: MDHEN and SYDVKM. Trimming stripped 5 bases from V and 10 bases from J, with 11 bases between. CDR3 in amino acids: CASSPLQGKLFF. The CDR3 DNA sequence: TGTGCCAGCAGTCCCCTACAGGGAAAACTGTTTTTT. The full variable domain, with the rest looked up from reference TRBV28 and TRBJ1-4, is DVKVTQSSRYLVKRTGEKVFLECVQDMDHENMFWYRQDPGLGLRLIYFSYDVKMKEKGDIPEGYSVSREKKERFSLILESASTNQTSMYLCASSPLQGKLFFGSGTQLSVL.

V gene TRBV6-4 combines with J gene TRBJ2-7; 13 nucleotides agree with TRBD2. The CDR3 totals 16 residues. After removal of 2 bases from V and 2 bases from J, the junction contained 3 bases not matched to a gene. Germline V CDR1 and CDR2: MRHNA, SNTAGT. CDR3 loop: CASSDQGLAGAYEQYF. The CDR3 DNA reads TGTGCCAGCAGTGACCAAGGACTAGCGGGGGCCTACGAGCAGTACTTC.

This clone has just one count. The chain combines TRBV3-1 (or the pseudogene TRBV3-2) with TRBJ1-4; no reliable D call. In germline, CDR1 is LGHDT, CDR2 YNNKEL (reference sequence). V gave up 0 bases and J gave up 4 bases, with 15 bases separating them. This CDR3 comprises 17 residues. The CDR3 DNA is TGTGCCAGCAGCCAAGATCGGGCGAGGGCTTATAATGAAAAACTGTTTTTT. It yields the protein CASSQDRARAYNEKLFF.

This chain links TRBV30 with TRBJ1-5; a possible D gene is TRBD1 (5 bases). The germline V gene encodes CDR1 GTSNPN and CDR2 SVGIG (reference sequence). The V gene lost 1 base and the J gene lost 6 bases, with 13 bases spanning the gap. The CDR3 loop spans 14 amino acids. CDR3 in amino acids: CAWSGWGDGQPQHF. In DNA form, the CDR3 reads TGTGCCTGGAGTGGATGGGGGGACGGTCAGCCCCAGCATTTT.

The chain joins TRBV11-2 to TRBJ2-7; D is perhaps TRBD2 (7 bases). V was shortened by 2 bases and J by 4 bases, with 12 bases between the two germline ends. From germline, CDR1 is SGHAT and CDR2 FQNNGV. This CDR3 is built from 14 residues. This chain's CDR3 is CASSLTGGQYEQYV. CDR3 nucleotides: TGTGCCAGCAGCTTAACGGGGGGCCAATACGAGCAGTACGTC.

The genes are TRBV9 and TRBJ1-2; maybe TRBD1 (5 bases). Germline V CDR1 and CDR2: SGDLS, YYNGEE. V was pared by 4 bases and J by 4 bases, with 20 bases between. This CDR3 is 16 amino acids long. The CDR3 loop reads CASSNPLQGSAYGYTF. The CDR3 DNA reads TGTGCCAGCAGCAACCCTCTCCAGGGTAGTGCCTATGGCTACACCTTC.

The V call is TRBV12-3 or TRBV12-4, the J call TRBJ2-2; D uncertain. Trimming shortened V by 3 bases and J by 6 bases, and 2 bases separated the two germline ends. The CDR3 sequence is 11 residues long. The CDR3 DNA sequence: TGTGCCAGCAGTTTCTCCGGGGAGCTGTTTTTT. Encoded protein: CASSFSGELFF.

V is TRBV30 and J is TRBJ2-2, with 7 bases matching TRBD2. This CDR3 has 15 amino acids. The trim removed 4 bases at V and 4 bases at J, leaving 9 bases unmatched. Germline V gene sequence: CDR1 GTSNPN, CDR2 SVGIG (reference sequence). The CDR3: CAWKSGEGPTGELFF. DNA of the CDR3: TGTGCCTGGAAGAGCGGGGAGGGACCCACCGGGGAGCTGTTTTTT.

The chain is built from TRBV9 and TRBJ2-2, with 8 bases fitting TRBD2. This CDR3 region has 18 residues. Per the germline V gene, CDR1 is SGDLS and CDR2 is YYNGEE. V was clipped by 4 bases and J by 3 bases; unmatched bases: 14. The CDR3 nucleotides are TGTGCCAGCAGCCCGAGCCACTTCGGGGGGGCTTACACCGGGGAGCTGTTTTTT. Its protein is CASSPSHFGGAYTGELFF. The variable domain in full, with the rest retrieved from reference TRBV9 and TRBJ2-2, is DSGVTQTPKHLITATGQRVTLRCSPRSGDLSVYWYQQSLDQGLQFLIQYYNGEERAKGNILERFSAQQFPDLHSELNLSSLELGDSALYFCASSPSHFGGAYTGELFFGEGSRLTVL.

The chain carries TRBV29-1 and TRBJ1-2, with TRBD1 identical over 7 bases. The CDR3 is made up of 13 amino acids. Per the germline V gene, CDR1 is SQVTM and CDR2 is ANQGSEA. V gave up 4 bases and J gave up 3 bases; unmatched junction bases: 5. In nucleotides, the CDR3 is TGCAGCGTTGGACCTGACAGGGACTATGGCTACACCTTC. This translates into CSVGPDRDYGYTF.

The chain couples TRBV6-5 to TRBJ2-1, with D tentatively TRBD2 (5 bases). CDR3 length: 14 residues. CDR1 and CDR2 (germline): MNHEY, SVGAGI. V shed 9 bases and J shed 7 bases, with 19 bases lying between them. The CDR3 nucleotides are TGTGCCAGTGTTTGGGCACTAGGGAAGAATGAGCAGTTCTTC. It encodes CASVWALGKNEQFF.

V and J are TRBV19 and TRBJ1-2; 11 nucleotides match TRBD1. The CDR3 runs 15 residues. V gave up 3 bases and J gave up 4 bases; unmatched junction bases: 4. The germline V gene encodes CDR1 LNHDA and CDR2 SQIVND (reference sequence). In DNA, the CDR3 is TGTGCCAGTAGTATCGGGACAGGGGGGATCTATGGCTACACCTTC. It translates to CASSIGTGGIYGYTF.

The V gene is TRBV7-2, the J gene TRBJ1-1, with TRBD1 as a possible D gene (6 bases). V lost 1 base, J lost 1 base, and 13 bases lay in between. CDR1 and CDR2 (germline): SGHTA, FQGNSA. This CDR3 is built from 16 residues. The CDR3 spells CASSLGNRVGNTEAFF. For the CDR3, the DNA is TGTGCCAGCAGCTTAGGAAACAGGGTCGGGAACACTGAAGCTTTCTTT.

There are a few counts of this clone. The chain links TRBV6-2 or TRBV6-3 to TRBJ2-3; possible D gene TRBD2, 7 bases. CDR3 length: 17 amino acids. Germline V gives CDR1 MNHEY, CDR2 SVGEGT. Trimming removed 2 bases from V and 5 bases from J, with 20 bases in between. CDR3 in amino acids: CASSYVKGGADEDTQYF. The CDR3 DNA reads as TGTGCCAGCAGTTACGTCAAGGGGGGGGCCGATGAAGATACGCAGTATTTT.